This TCR beta chain was profiled in a study of cytomegalovirus exposure and HLA in healthy donors. General study points: TCR beta chains associated with HLA were, in a later analysis, more clonally expanded than equally common others. Later analysis showed TCR association rates varying by HLA locus, highest for DRB1 and lowest for HLA-C. Later analysis demonstrated an association between a missense DCLRE1C variant and TCR beta V- and J-gene trimming.

PCR used 60 Vbeta primers and 13 Jbeta primers. TCRdb keeps only in-frame clones here, not all; method: immunoSEQ multiplex PCR. The sample gives about 170,000 clones, over 60% of which show up once; approximately 1.5% is in the top ten. On this clone: The antigen is undetermined.

The CDR3 runs 16 residues. Looked up from germline, CDR1 is SNHLY and CDR2 is FYNNEI. V was clipped by 5 bases and J by 6 bases; unmatched bases: 12. The chain employs TRBV2 and TRBJ2-2; 7 nucleotides align to TRBD2. This sequence originates from a girl aged 10 to 17 in good health and CMV-seronegative. The sequencing sample was made of PBMCs. CDR3 bases: TGTGCCAGCAGTCAGACTAGCCCAGATAGACCCGGGGAGCTGTTTTTT. Protein sequence: CASSQTSPDRPGELFF.